This T cell receptor (beta chain) appears in the sequencing data of a study of vaccination effects on CD4 cells after COVID-19. TCRdb's table, derived via immunoSEQ multiplex PCR, lists solely in-frame clones and lacks some. Of tens of thousands of clones listed, under 75% are singletons. The CDR3 sequence is 11 residues long. Trimming pared 4 bases from V and 9 bases from J, leaving 7 bases between. Germline lookup yields CDR1 MNHEY and CDR2 SVGEGT. A note on this clone: Its antigen is not identified.

Sequencing was preceded by expansion of antigen-specific CD4+ T cells with viral peptide pools in the ViraFEST assay. At the end of nine to ten days of culture, CD4+ T cells were isolated. People in the vaccine group had not been infected with SARS-CoV-2 before, and their nucleocapsid antibodies were negative. The specimen comprised CD4+ T cells from PBMCs cultured with SARS-CoV-2 spike peptides, sampled before COVID-19 vaccination. The TCR sequence derives from a human donor who received a COVID-19 vaccine. The gene calls are TRBV6-2 or TRBV6-3 and TRBJ1-5; weak D call: TRBD1 (5 bases). The CDR3 DNA reads TGTGCCAGCAGTTCGGGGACGCCCCAGCATTTT. Translating gives CASSSGTPQHF.